This T cell receptor beta chain was captured by sequencing in a study of graft-versus-host responses after intestinal transplantation. About the research overall: Transplants given to recipients were multivisceral, liver-intestinal, or isolated intestinal. All recipients got anti-thymocyte globulin induction, then tacrolimus and steroids for approximately 3 years. Study conclusions and caveats: The recipient marrow held GvH clones, and some of them showed up first in ileum or blood. Clonal ratios of graft-versus-host to host-versus-graft in allografts were high for patients exhibiting graft-donor T cell macrochimerism.

With 4 bases clipped from V and 6 bases from J, the junction kept 10 bases outside the gene matches. CDR1 and CDR2 (germline): SGHRS, YFSETQ. CDR3 size: 14 residues. Assay used: immunoSEQ multiplex PCR; TCRdb lists only in-frame clones, some missing. This repertoire shows under 90,000 clones, 85% to 90% found once; its top ten account for 3.5% to 5%. As to this clone: Its cognate antigen is unknown.

The sequence came from a human donor who was the organ donor for an intestinal transplant. Sequencing was performed on unstimulated CD8+ T cells sorted from spleen or lymph node cells, taken before transplant. The chain joins TRBV5-1 to TRBJ2-7; the match to TRBD2 covers 7 bases. CDR3 DNA: TGCGCCAGCAGCCCTTGGGGGGGTCAAGGCGAGCAGTACGTC. As protein: CASSPWGGQGEQYV.